These 14 T cell receptor beta chains came from one sample sequenced in a study of blood T cell repertoires in COVID-19. Sequencing was performed with immunoSEQ multiplex PCR; in TCRdb, only in-frame clones are kept and a portion is missing. Here the sample spans around 320,000 clones, roughly nine tenths being singletons. Sequenced sample: PBMCs or T cells enriched from blood (not recorded which). These TCRs come from a woman aged 50 to 60 who had been exposed to COVID-19.

The CDR3 is CASTPGGGYGYTF. The CDR3 coding sequence is TGTGCCAGTACCCCTGGGGGGGGGTATGGCTACACCTTC. This chain uses TRBV19 with TRBJ1-2, with D perhaps matching TRBD1 (5 bases). The ends were cut back, 7 bases at V and 5 bases at J, with 14 bases in the middle. CDR3 length equals 13 residues. Germline CDR1 is LNHDA and CDR2 is SQIVND (reference sequence).

The CDR3 here is CASSPRDRYNEQFF. The DNA of the CDR3 is TGTGCCAGCAGCCCCCGGGACAGATACAATGAGCAGTTCTTC. J is TRBJ2-1 and V is TRBV9, with 7 bases identical to TRBD1. The CDR3 extends over 14 amino acids. Trimming removed 4 bases from V and 4 bases from J; junction bases left unmatched: 5. Looked up from germline, CDR1 is SGDLS and CDR2 is YYNGEE. Variable domain in full (rest from reference TRBV9 and TRBJ2-1): DSGVTQTPKHLITATGQRVTLRCSPRSGDLSVYWYQQSLDQGLQFLIQYYNGEERAKGNILERFSAQQFPDLHSELNLSSLELGDSALYFCASSPRDRYNEQFFGPGTRLTVL.

In its sample, this clone was seen once. The chain employs TRBV6-5 and TRBJ1-4; a possible D gene is TRBD1 (5 bases). Germline V gene sequence: CDR1 MNHEY, CDR2 SVGAGI. V gave up 6 bases and J gave up 1 base, with 12 bases separating them. The CDR3 has 15 residues. The CDR3 loop is CASSRAQGTNEKLFF. For the CDR3, the DNA is TGTGCCAGCAGCCGCGCGCAGGGAACTAATGAAAAACTGTTTTTT.

The V gene is TRBV28, the J gene TRBJ1-2; 12 bases match TRBD1. V dropped 4 bases and J dropped 5; count of bases not matched to a gene: 11. CDR3 length: 17 residues. CDR1 and CDR2 from the germline V gene are MDHEN and SYDVKM. CDR3 in amino acids: CASSSTMGTGGSYGYTF. The CDR3 DNA is TGTGCCAGCAGTTCCACAATGGGGACAGGGGGCTCTTATGGCTACACCTTC.

This chain links TRBV7-6 with TRBJ1-2, with 7 bases identical to TRBD1. Germline V lookup: CDR1 SGHVS, CDR2 FNYEAQ. CDR3 length equals 13 residues. V lost 5 bases and J lost 8; bases outside the gene matches: 8. In DNA form, the CDR3 reads TGTGCCAGCAGCCCACAGGGGATGGAGGGCTACACCTTC. Translation gives CASSPQGMEGYTF.

The CDR3: CASSPRQVNTEAFF. DNA for the CDR3: TGTGCCAGCTCACCCAGGCAGGTGAACACTGAAGCTTTCTTT. The gene calls are TRBV18 and TRBJ1-1, with D unclear. V was pared by 3 bases and J by 0 bases, with 8 bases between. This CDR3 is built from 14 residues. Germline assignment: CDR1 KGHSH and CDR2 LQKENI.

This clone has just a few counts. The chain joins TRBV27 to TRBJ1-1; 10 positions agree with TRBD1. CDR3 size: 15 residues. Looked up from germline, CDR1 is MNHEY and CDR2 is SMNVEV (reference sequence). V lost 9 bases and J lost 7; bases outside the gene matches: 14. For the CDR3, the DNA is TGTGCCAGTTTAGACAGGGGGCGAACATTAGGTGAAGCTTTCTTT. Its translation: CASLDRGRTLGEAFF.

The count of this clone is one. The chain couples TRBV7-8 to TRBJ1-4; D gene uncertain. Germline V CDR1 and CDR2: SGHVS, FQNEAQ. This CDR3 contains 14 residues. Trimming left V 5 bases short and J 3 bases short, with 10 bases between. The CDR3: CASSRGGSNEKLFF. CDR3 nucleotides: TGTGCCAGCAGCCGAGGCGGTTCTAATGAAAAACTGTTTTTT.

This chain uses TRBV6-2 or TRBV6-3 with TRBJ2-2; TRBD1 might be the D (6 bases). CDR1 and CDR2 (germline): MNHEY, SVGEGT. The CDR3 contains 14 residues. V was cut by 1 base and J by 6 bases, with 9 bases left in between. CDR3 in amino acids: CASSYLAGAGELFF. Here the CDR3 DNA reads TGTGCCAGCAGTTACTTAGCAGGGGCCGGGGAGCTGTTTTTT.

The chain links TRBV5-1 to TRBJ2-3, with a tentative D call TRBD2 (6 bases). The length of the CDR3 is 14 residues. CDR1 and CDR2 (germline): SGHRS, YFSETQ. V was trimmed by 1 base and J by 1 base, leaving 7 bases between them. The CDR3 nucleotides are TGCGCCAGCAGCTTGTCTAGCGGCACAGATACGCAGTATTTT. It yields the protein CASSLSSGTDTQYF. The full variable domain, with the rest looked up from reference TRBV5-1 and TRBJ2-3, is KAGVTQTPRYLIKTRGQQVTLSCSPISGHRSVSWYQQTPGQGLQFLFEYFSETQRNKGNFPGRFSGRQFSNSRSEMNVSTLELGDSALYLCASSLSSGTDTQYFGPGTRLTVL.

The V call is TRBV28, the J call TRBJ1-2; D possibly corresponds to TRBD1 (6 bases). V dropped 4 bases and J dropped 4 bases, with 34 bases sitting between them. The CDR3 covers 21 residues. Germline CDR1 is MDHEN and CDR2 is SYDVKM. The CDR3 sequence: CASSSSLIQGLGTLSPYGYTF. In DNA form, the CDR3 reads TGTGCCAGCAGTTCTTCCCTTATACAGGGTCTGGGCACCCTCTCCCCCTATGGCTACACCTTC.

The chain is built from TRBV5-1 and TRBJ1-4; D uncertain. Germline-derived CDR1 and CDR2 are SGHRS and YFSETQ. Trimming pared 0 bases from V and 7 bases from J, leaving 16 bases between. This CDR3 spans 16 amino acids. CDR3: CASSLEAPGKSEKLFF. CDR3 coding DNA: TGCGCCAGCAGCTTGGAGGCCCCCGGGAAGTCTGAAAAACTGTTTTTT.

V and J are TRBV2 and TRBJ1-6; the match to TRBD1 covers 8 bases. CDR1 and CDR2 from the germline V gene are SNHLY and FYNNEI. J was trimmed by 7 bases and V by 4 bases; bases with no gene match: 6. CDR3 length: 15 residues. The CDR3 DNA sequence: TGTGCCAGCAGTGTTCAGGGGGCCGGGAATTCACCCCTCCACTTT. It encodes CASSVQGAGNSPLHF.

This chain connects TRBV3-1 (or the pseudogene TRBV3-2) to TRBJ1-6; 7 bases line up with TRBD1. The length of the CDR3 is 13 residues. The germline V gene encodes CDR1 LGHDT and CDR2 YNNKEL (reference sequence). With 2 bases clipped from V and 13 bases from J, the junction kept 5 bases outside the gene matches. The CDR3 here is CASSQSTGLPLHF. The DNA of the CDR3 is TGTGCCAGCAGCCAATCGACAGGGCTCCCCCTCCACTTT.